This T cell receptor beta chain was sequenced for a study of T-cell memory formation after mild COVID-19. General observations from the study: Day 15 to 85 contracting clones showed balanced CD4/CD8; day 15 to 37 expanders favored CD4+.

TCRalpha and TCRbeta libraries used 5'RACE with constant-segment primers and UMIs. TCRdb independently ran MiXCR on the 5' RACE reads; one entry per CDR3 protein. The data show some 300,000 distinct CDR3 sequences, roughly 20% seen once. This clonotype was seen at least ten times. Antigen specificity is unknown. This sequence originates from a man in his late teens or twenties who had mild COVID-19 (a few samples of this study predate the infection). Cell type and time point are not known. The sequenced material came from PBMCs or a T cell subset sorted from them (not recorded which).

The CDR3 DNA reads TGTGCCACCGAGCTTTTCGGGAACACTGAAGCTTTCTTT. This sequence encodes CATELFGNTEAFF. The chain couples TRBV28 to TRBJ1-1; D gene unclear. This CDR3 region has 13 residues. The V gene's germline CDR1 is MDHEN and CDR2 SYDVKM. The V end was cut by 10 bases, the J end by 1 base, with 13 bases between. Combining the CDR3 with reference TRBV28 and TRBJ1-1 gives the whole variable domain DVKVTQSSRYLVKRTGEKVFLECVQDMDHENMFWYRQDPGLGLRLIYFSYDVKMKEKGDIPEGYSVSREKKERFSLILESASTNQTSMYLCATELFGNTEAFFGQGTRLTVV.